A single sample gave rise to the 22 T cell receptor beta chains below, sequenced in a study of beta chain features in type 1 diabetes. Reverse transcribing all isolated RNA meant expressed TCRB transcripts were sequenced. TCRdb keeps only in-frame clones here, not all; method: immunoSEQ multiplex PCR. The top ten hold more than 0.015% of the sample, which has roughly 260,000 clones, about 11% seen once. These receptors have no known antigen. The study, taken as a whole, reports: Shortening of TCRB CDR3s, moderate but significant, appeared in all four CD4+ subsets of Type 1 diabetes patients.

The sample consisted of naive CD4+ T cells from blood. These receptors were obtained from a man aged 25 to 40 with type 1 diabetes.

This clone occurred a few times. The chain employs TRBV7-9 and TRBJ1-5; unclear D gene. The germline CDR1 and CDR2 sequences are SEHNR and FQNEAQ (reference sequence). Trimming cost V 2 bases and J 4 bases, with 12 bases left between them. The CDR3 is 15 residues long. The CDR3 loop reads CASSLTSAGNQPQHF. The CDR3 bases are TGTGCCAGCAGCTTAACATCGGCAGGTAATCAGCCCCAGCATTTT.

The rearrangement joins TRBV13 to TRBJ2-4, with D possibly being TRBD1 (6 bases). Germline V CDR1 and CDR2: PRHDT, FYEKMQ (reference sequence). The V end lost 6 bases, the J end lost 4 bases, and 19 bases lay between the germline ends. This CDR3 comprises 16 residues. The CDR3 protein is CASRGIDRTKKNIQYF. CDR3 nucleotide sequence: TGTGCCAGCAGAGGTATTGACAGGACAAAGAAAAACATTCAGTACTTC.

This clone appeared a few times. The chain couples TRBV6-6 to TRBJ1-2; weak D call: TRBD1 (6 bases). Germline V gene sequence: CDR1 MNHNY, CDR2 SVGAGI (reference sequence). This CDR3 is built from 15 residues. V was pared by 6 bases and J by 2 bases, with 16 bases between. Here the CDR3 reads CASRSQPGENYGYTF. For the CDR3, the DNA is TGTGCCAGCAGGTCTCAGCCAGGGGAGAACTATGGCTACACCTTC.

This chain connects TRBV7-3 to TRBJ2-7, with TRBD1 matching 8 bases. The V gene's germline CDR1 is SGHTA and CDR2 FQGTGA. The CDR3 length is 15 residues. V lost 5 bases and J lost 0; bases outside the gene matches: 6. In DNA form, the CDR3 reads TGTGCCAGCAGCCCGGGACAGGTCAGCTCCTACGAGCAGTACTTC. Its translation is CASSPGQVSSYEQYF.

The genes are TRBV5-1 and TRBJ2-3, with a weak D call TRBD1 (6 bases). Germline CDR1 and CDR2: SGHRS and YFSETQ. Trimming took 2 bases from V and 5 from J, leaving 9 bases between them. This CDR3 spans 13 amino acids. CDR3 amino acids: CASSFTGQDTQYF. The CDR3 coding sequence is TGCGCCAGCAGCTTCACAGGGCAAGATACGCAGTATTTT. Drawing the rest from reference TRBV5-1 and TRBJ2-3, the complete variable domain is KAGVTQTPRYLIKTRGQQVTLSCSPISGHRSVSWYQQTPGQGLQFLFEYFSETQRNKGNFPGRFSGRQFSNSRSEMNVSTLELGDSALYLCASSFTGQDTQYFGPGTRLTVL.

This clone was seen a few times. The CDR3 is CATSRGAQGADGYTF. CDR3 coding DNA: TGTGCCACCAGCAGAGGGGCACAGGGGGCCGATGGCTACACCTTC. This chain joins TRBV15 and TRBJ1-2; TRBD1 matches 9 bases. J gave up 6 bases and V 1 base, and 6 bases lay outside the gene matches. Germline CDR1 LNHNV, CDR2 YYDKDF (reference sequence). The CDR3 totals 15 residues.

The gene calls are TRBV15 and TRBJ1-2; 7 bases are a match to TRBD1. The V and J ends lost 0 bases and 3 bases, in that order; junction bases with no gene match: 10. The CDR3 extends over 17 amino acids. Germline-derived CDR1 and CDR2 are LNHNV and YYDKDF (reference sequence). The CDR3 spells CATSRDIPAGGYYGYTF. The CDR3 DNA reads TGTGCCACCAGCAGAGATATTCCGGCAGGGGGTTACTATGGCTACACCTTC. The complete variable domain, with remaining parts taken from reference TRBV15 and TRBJ1-2, reads DAMVIQNPRYQVTQFGKPVTLSCSQTLNHNVMYWYQQKSSQAPKLLFHYYDKDFNNEADTPDNFQSRRPNTSFCFLDIRSPGLGDTAMYLCATSRDIPAGGYYGYTFGSGTRLTVV.

The genes are TRBV30 and TRBJ1-2, with D perhaps matching TRBD1 (5 bases). Germline assignment: CDR1 GTSNPN and CDR2 SVGIG (reference sequence). The V gene lost 2 bases and the J gene lost 0 bases, with 19 bases spanning the gap. The length of the CDR3 is 17 residues. For the CDR3, the DNA is TGTGCCTGGAGTCCCATCCCGCTGGGGACTTCTAACTATGGCTACACCTTC. Protein sequence: CAWSPIPLGTSNYGYTF. The full variable domain, its missing parts supplied by reference TRBV30 and TRBJ1-2, is SQTIHQWPATLVQPVGSPLSLECTVEGTSNPNLYWYRQAAGRGLQLLFYSVGIGQISSEVPQNLSASRPQDRQFILSSKKLLLSDSGFYLCAWSPIPLGTSNYGYTFGSGTRLTVV.

This clone was seen more than once but under ten times. This sequence joins TRBV15 and TRBJ2-7, with D unresolved. The germline gives CDR1 LNHNV, CDR2 YYDKDF (reference sequence). V was trimmed by 0 bases and J by 3 bases, leaving 6 bases between them. The CDR3 consists of 13 residues. The chain's CDR3 is CATSRDGGYEQYF. The CDR3 region has the DNA TGTGCCACCAGCAGAGATGGCGGCTACGAGCAGTACTTC. The whole variable domain, remainder taken from reference TRBV15 and TRBJ2-7, is DAMVIQNPRYQVTQFGKPVTLSCSQTLNHNVMYWYQQKSSQAPKLLFHYYDKDFNNEADTPDNFQSRRPNTSFCFLDIRSPGLGDTAMYLCATSRDGGYEQYFGPGTRLTVT.

V is TRBV9 and J is TRBJ2-3; D gene uncertain. V was pared by 1 base and J by 6 bases, with 15 bases between. The germline gives CDR1 SGDLS, CDR2 YYNGEE. This CDR3 region has 15 residues. CDR3 sequence (DNA): TGTGCCAGCAGCGTATCACAGCCTCCTTTGGATACGCAGTATTTT. The encoded protein is CASSVSQPPLDTQYF.

V and J are TRBV7-2 and TRBJ2-4, with D tentatively TRBD2 (6 bases). Trimming shortened V by 3 bases and J by 3 bases, and 12 bases separated the two germline ends. The CDR3 runs to 15 residues. Looked up from germline, CDR1 is SGHTA and CDR2 is FQGNSA. For the CDR3, the DNA is TGTGCCAGCAGCTTTTCTCTGGGGGGCAAAAACATTCAGTACTTC. Its protein is CASSFSLGGKNIQYF.

This clone came up a few times. The chain uses TRBV4-3 and TRBJ1-2, with D tentatively TRBD1 (6 bases). CDR3 length: 15 amino acids. CDR1 LGHNA and CDR2 YSLEER come from the germline V gene. The V gene lost 0 bases and the J gene lost 2 bases, with 10 bases spanning the gap. The CDR3 is CASSQDVRGNYGYTF. DNA of the CDR3: TGCGCCAGCAGCCAAGATGTCAGGGGCAACTATGGCTACACCTTC.

This chain uses TRBV5-1 with TRBJ1-5, with D possibly matching TRBD1 (6 bases). The CDR3 loop spans 17 amino acids. Per the germline V gene, CDR1 is SGHRS and CDR2 is YFSETQ. Trimming left V 1 base short and J 5 bases short, with 19 bases between. CDR3 loop: CASSLSAAPGGHQPQHF. CDR3 in DNA: TGCGCCAGCAGCTTGTCTGCCGCCCCTGGGGGCCATCAGCCCCAGCATTTT.

This chain connects TRBV27 to TRBJ2-7; a possible D gene is TRBD1 (5 bases). CDR3 size: 14 residues. Germline CDR1 MNHEY, CDR2 SMNVEV (reference sequence). V was trimmed by 2 bases and J by 1 base, leaving 9 bases between them. DNA for the CDR3: TGTGCCAGCAGTTTAATCCCAGGGTCCTACGAGCAGTACTTC. Its translation is CASSLIPGSYEQYF.

V usage is TRBV5-1 and J usage is TRBJ2-3, with 10 bases identical to TRBD1. The J segment lost 0 bases and the V segment lost 2 bases, leaving 3 bases of the junction unmatched. This CDR3 has 16 amino acids. Germline CDR1 SGHRS, CDR2 YFSETQ. CDR3 protein: CASSFVGQGSTDTQYF. The CDR3 DNA follows: TGCGCCAGCAGCTTTGTGGGACAGGGGAGCACAGATACGCAGTATTTT.

This clone was detected a few times. This chain links TRBV7-2 with TRBJ1-1, with D possibly matching TRBD1 (5 bases). V was cut by 5 bases and J by 11 bases, with 15 bases left in between. From germline, CDR1 is SGHTA and CDR2 FQGNSA. The CDR3 length is 12 residues. Here the CDR3 reads CASSTYMGLAFF. The CDR3 DNA sequence: TGTGCCAGCAGCACGTACATGGGGCTGGCTTTCTTT.

There are a few counts of this clone. The CDR3 region is CASSEARVISFF. The CDR3 DNA reads as TGTGCCAGCAGTGAAGCAAGAGTAATATCGTTCTTC. The chain has TRBV2 and TRBJ2-1; D remains ambiguous. The CDR3 has 12 amino acids. The V gene lost 0 bases and the J gene lost 15 bases, with 12 bases spanning the gap. The germline V gene has CDR1 SNHLY and CDR2 FYNNEI.

This clone was counted between two and nine times. The gene calls are TRBV12-5 and TRBJ2-1; 7 positions match TRBD2. Germline CDR1 LGHNT, CDR2 FRNRAP. J gave up 7 bases and V 4 bases, and 7 bases lay outside the gene matches. The CDR3 length is 14 residues. DNA for the CDR3: TGTGCTAGTGGTTCCGGACTAGGCGGTAATGAGCAGTTCTTC. It is translated as CASGSGLGGNEQFF.

This chain links TRBV5-1 with TRBJ2-3, with TRBD1 matching 8 bases. J was trimmed by 6 bases and V by 4 bases; bases with no gene match: 4. The CDR3 consists of 13 residues. The V gene's germline CDR1 is SGHRS and CDR2 YFSETQ. For the CDR3, the DNA is TGCGCCAGCAGCGGCCGGGACAGGGATACGCAGTATTTT. Its translation: CASSGRDRDTQYF.

V is TRBV10-3 and J is TRBJ2-2; TRBD2 agrees at 8 bases. J was trimmed by 7 bases and V by 5 bases; bases with no gene match: 9. Germline assignment: CDR1 ENHRY and CDR2 SYGVKD. CDR3 length: 15 residues. The CDR3 here is CAISRAGARDGELFF. As DNA, the CDR3 is TGTGCCATCAGTAGAGCGGGGGCCCGAGACGGGGAGCTGTTTTTT.

The J gene is TRBJ1-1, the V gene TRBV29-1; 9 nucleotides line up with TRBD1. The CDR3 runs to 12 residues. Germline trimming cut 6 bases from V and 3 bases from J; bases unmatched to any gene: 2. Per the germline V gene, CDR1 is SQVTM and CDR2 is ANQGSEA. The chain's CDR3 is CSVRDRDTEAFF. The CDR3 DNA follows: TGCAGCGTCCGGGACAGGGACACTGAAGCTTTCTTT.

CDR3 sequence reads: CASSYAGGRTGELFF. CDR3 nucleotides: TGTGCCAGCAGTTATGCGGGGGGCCGCACCGGGGAGCTGTTTTTT. The V call is TRBV9, the J call TRBJ2-2; TRBD2 agrees at 8 bases. This CDR3 comprises 15 residues. V dropped 5 bases and J dropped 4; count of bases not matched to a gene: 7. CDR1 and CDR2 (germline): SGDLS, YYNGEE.